This T cell receptor (beta chain) was sequenced for a study of cytomegalovirus exposure and HLA in healthy donors. Study-level findings and limits: Because they were indistinguishable, some V segments, including TRBV6-2 and TRBV6-3, were excluded. Judged likely to be a sequencing artifact was a cluster of highly shared sequence variants. Follow-up analysis seemed to connect common viral pathogens with several of the most significant clusters identified. As was reported, the HLA-A and HLA-B alleles of most subjects were accurately predicted from TCR beta sequences.

The germline V gene has CDR1 MDHEN and CDR2 SYDVKM. The length of the CDR3 is 12 residues. The V and J ends lost 7 bases and 2 bases respectively, with 6 bases between them. PCR amplification relied on 60 Vbeta primers (plus 13 Jbeta primers). The repertoire was sequenced with immunoSEQ multiplex PCR; TCRdb's copy has only in-frame clones and lacks some. The data show about 130,000 clones, less than 85% seen once. About this clone itself: Its specificity is not known.

The chain has TRBV28 and TRBJ1-5; D possibly corresponds to TRBD1 (5 bases). This clonotype originated in a man aged 30-40 years in good health and CMV-seronegative. The sequenced sample was PBMCs. CDR3 in amino acids: CASTQGNQPQHF. In nucleotides, the CDR3 is TGTGCCAGCACACAGGGCAATCAGCCCCAGCATTTT.